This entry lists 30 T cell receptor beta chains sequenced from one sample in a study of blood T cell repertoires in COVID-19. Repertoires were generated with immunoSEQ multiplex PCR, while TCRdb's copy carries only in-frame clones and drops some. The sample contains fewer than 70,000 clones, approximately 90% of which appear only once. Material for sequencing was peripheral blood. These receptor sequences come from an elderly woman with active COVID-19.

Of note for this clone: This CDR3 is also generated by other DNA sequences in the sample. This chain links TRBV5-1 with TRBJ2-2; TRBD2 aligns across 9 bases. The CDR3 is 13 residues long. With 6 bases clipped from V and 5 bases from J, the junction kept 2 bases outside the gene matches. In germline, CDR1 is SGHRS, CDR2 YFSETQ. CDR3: CASTLAGTGELFF. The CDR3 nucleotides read TGCGCCAGCACTCTAGCGGGGACCGGGGAGCTGTTTTTT.

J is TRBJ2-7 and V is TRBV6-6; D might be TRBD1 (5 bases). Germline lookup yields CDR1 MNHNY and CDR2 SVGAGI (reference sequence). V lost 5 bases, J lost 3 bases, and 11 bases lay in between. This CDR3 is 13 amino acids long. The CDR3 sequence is CASSLGRDYEQYV. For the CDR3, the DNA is TGTGCCAGCAGTCTCGGCAGGGACTACGAGCAGTACGTC.

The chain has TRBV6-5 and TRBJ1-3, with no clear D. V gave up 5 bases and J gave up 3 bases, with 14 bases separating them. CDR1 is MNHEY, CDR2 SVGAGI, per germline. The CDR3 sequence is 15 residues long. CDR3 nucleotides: TGTGCCAGCAGTCTTAGAGGGTCTCTTGGAAACACCATATATTTT. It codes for CASSLRGSLGNTIYF.

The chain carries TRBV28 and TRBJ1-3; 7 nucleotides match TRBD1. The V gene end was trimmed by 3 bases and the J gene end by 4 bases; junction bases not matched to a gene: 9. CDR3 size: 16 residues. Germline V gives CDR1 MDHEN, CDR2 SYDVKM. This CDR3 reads CASSFVGGAPGNTIYF. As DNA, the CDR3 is TGTGCCAGCAGTTTTGTAGGGGGCGCTCCAGGAAACACCATATATTTT.

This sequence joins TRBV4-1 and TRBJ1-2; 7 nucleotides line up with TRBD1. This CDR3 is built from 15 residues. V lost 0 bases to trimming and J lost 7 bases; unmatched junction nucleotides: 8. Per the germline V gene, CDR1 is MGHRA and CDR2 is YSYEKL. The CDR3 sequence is CASSQEVRGKGGYTF. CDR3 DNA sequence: TGCGCCAGCAGCCAAGAGGTCAGGGGGAAAGGTGGCTACACCTTC.

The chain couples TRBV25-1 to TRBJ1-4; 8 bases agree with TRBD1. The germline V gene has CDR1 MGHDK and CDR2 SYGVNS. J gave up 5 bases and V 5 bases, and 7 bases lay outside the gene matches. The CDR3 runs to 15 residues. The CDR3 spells CASSPSTGENEKLFF. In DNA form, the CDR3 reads TGTGCCAGCAGTCCCTCGACAGGGGAAAATGAAAAACTGTTTTTT.

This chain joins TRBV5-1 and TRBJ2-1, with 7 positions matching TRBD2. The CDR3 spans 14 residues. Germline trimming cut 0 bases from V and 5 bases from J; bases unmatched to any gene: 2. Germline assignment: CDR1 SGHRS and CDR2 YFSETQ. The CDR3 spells CASSLERGHNEQFF. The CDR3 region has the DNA TGCGCCAGCAGCTTGGAGCGGGGACACAATGAGCAGTTCTTC.

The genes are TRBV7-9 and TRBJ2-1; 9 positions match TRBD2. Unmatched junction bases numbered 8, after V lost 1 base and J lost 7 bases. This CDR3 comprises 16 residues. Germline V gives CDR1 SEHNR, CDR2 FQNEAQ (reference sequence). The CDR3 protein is CASSLGPSGGSNEQFF. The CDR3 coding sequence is TGTGCCAGCAGCTTAGGCCCCAGCGGGGGGTCTAATGAGCAGTTCTTC.

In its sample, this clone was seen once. The CDR3 here is CASSPYQRGSAYEQYF. The CDR3 coding sequence is TGTGCCAGCAGCCCCTACCAAAGGGGGAGTGCCTACGAGCAGTACTTC. The chain links TRBV14 to TRBJ2-7, with a weak D call TRBD1 (6 bases). Deletions cut 4 bases from V and 2 bases from J, with 18 bases between. There are 16 residues in the CDR3. Germline V gene lookup returns CDR1 SGHDN and CDR2 FVKESK.

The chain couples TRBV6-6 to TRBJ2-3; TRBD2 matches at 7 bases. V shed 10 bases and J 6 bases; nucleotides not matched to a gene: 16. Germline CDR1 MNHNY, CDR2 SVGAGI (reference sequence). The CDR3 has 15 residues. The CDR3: CATYLPREAWDTQYF. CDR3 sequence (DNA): TGTGCCACCTACCTCCCCCGGGAGGCATGGGATACGCAGTATTTT.

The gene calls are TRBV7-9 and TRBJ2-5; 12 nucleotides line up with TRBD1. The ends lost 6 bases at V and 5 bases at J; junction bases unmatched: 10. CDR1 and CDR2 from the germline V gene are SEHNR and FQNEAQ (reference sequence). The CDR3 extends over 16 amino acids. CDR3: CASSSSGTGGGETQYF. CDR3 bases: TGTGCCAGCAGTTCGTCCGGGACAGGGGGCGGGGAGACCCAGTACTTC.

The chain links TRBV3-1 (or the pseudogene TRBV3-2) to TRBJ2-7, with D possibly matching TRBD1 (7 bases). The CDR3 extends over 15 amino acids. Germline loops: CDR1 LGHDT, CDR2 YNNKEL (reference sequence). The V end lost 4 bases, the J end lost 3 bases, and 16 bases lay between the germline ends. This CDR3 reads CASSPTPQGGYEQYF. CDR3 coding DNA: TGTGCCAGCAGCCCCACCCCCCAGGGGGGCTACGAGCAGTACTTC.

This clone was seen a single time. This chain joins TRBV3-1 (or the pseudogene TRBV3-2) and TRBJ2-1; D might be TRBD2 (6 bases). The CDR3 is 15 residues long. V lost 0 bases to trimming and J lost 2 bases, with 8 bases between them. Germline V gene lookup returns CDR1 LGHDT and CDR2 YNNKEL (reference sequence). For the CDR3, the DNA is TGTGCCAGCAGCCAAGATGCGGGGACCTACAATGAGCAGTTCTTC. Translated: CASSQDAGTYNEQFF.

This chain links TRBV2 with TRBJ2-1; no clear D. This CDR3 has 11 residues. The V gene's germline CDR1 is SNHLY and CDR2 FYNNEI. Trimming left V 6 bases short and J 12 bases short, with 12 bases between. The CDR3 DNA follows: TGTGCCAGCAGGCTAGGTGTGGGGCAGTTCTTC. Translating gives CASRLGVGQFF.

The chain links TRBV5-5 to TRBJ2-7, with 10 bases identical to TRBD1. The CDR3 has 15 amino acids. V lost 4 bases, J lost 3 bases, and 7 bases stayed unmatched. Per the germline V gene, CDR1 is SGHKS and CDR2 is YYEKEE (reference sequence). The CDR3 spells CASSPRGTGDYEQYF. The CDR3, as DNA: TGTGCCAGCAGCCCAAGGGGGACAGGGGACTACGAGCAGTACTTC.

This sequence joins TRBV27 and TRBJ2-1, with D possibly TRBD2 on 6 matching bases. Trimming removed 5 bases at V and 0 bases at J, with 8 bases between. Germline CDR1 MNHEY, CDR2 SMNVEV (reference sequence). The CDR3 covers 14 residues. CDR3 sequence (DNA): TGTGCCAGCAGTCTGACTAGCTCCTACAATGAGCAGTTCTTC. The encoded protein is CASSLTSSYNEQFF.

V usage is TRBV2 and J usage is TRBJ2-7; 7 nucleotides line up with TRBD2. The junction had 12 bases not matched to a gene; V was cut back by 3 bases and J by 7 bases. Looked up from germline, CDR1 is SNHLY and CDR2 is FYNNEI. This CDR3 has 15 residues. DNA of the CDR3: TGTGCCAGCAGTGACGCTAGCGGAGGGGCGAGTGAGCAGTACTTC. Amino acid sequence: CASSDASGGASEQYF.

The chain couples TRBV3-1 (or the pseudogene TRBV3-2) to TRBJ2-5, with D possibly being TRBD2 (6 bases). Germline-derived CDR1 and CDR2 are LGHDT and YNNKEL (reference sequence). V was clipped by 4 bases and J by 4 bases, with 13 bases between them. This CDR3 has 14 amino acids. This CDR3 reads CASSPTGARETQYF. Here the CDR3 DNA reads TGTGCCAGCAGCCCCACGGGAGCACGAGAGACCCAGTACTTC.

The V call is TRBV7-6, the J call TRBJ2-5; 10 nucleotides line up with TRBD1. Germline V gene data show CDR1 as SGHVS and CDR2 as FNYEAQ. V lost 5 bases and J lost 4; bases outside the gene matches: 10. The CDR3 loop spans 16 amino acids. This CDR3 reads CASSGTTGGAGETQYF. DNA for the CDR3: TGTGCCAGCAGCGGCACGACAGGGGGCGCCGGAGAGACCCAGTACTTC. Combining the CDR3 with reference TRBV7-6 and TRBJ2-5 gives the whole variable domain GAGVSQSPRYKVTKRGQDVALRCDPISGHVSLYWYRQALGQGPEFLTYFNYEAQQDKSGLPNDRFSAERPEGSISTLTIQRTEQRDSAMYRCASSGTTGGAGETQYFGPGTRLLVL.

The CDR3 is CASSLDPGDTEAFF. The CDR3 DNA reads as TGTGCCAGCAGCTTAGATCCGGGGGACACTGAAGCTTTCTTT. This rearrangement joins TRBV7-2 to TRBJ1-1; tentatively, D is TRBD1 (5 bases). V was shortened by 1 base and J by 3 bases, with 9 bases between the two germline ends. The CDR3 has 14 residues. Germline V lookup: CDR1 SGHTA, CDR2 FQGNSA.

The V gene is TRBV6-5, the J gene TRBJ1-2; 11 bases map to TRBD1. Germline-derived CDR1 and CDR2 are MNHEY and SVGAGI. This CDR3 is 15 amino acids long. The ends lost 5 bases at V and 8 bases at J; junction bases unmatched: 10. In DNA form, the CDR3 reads TGTGCCAGCAGTCAGACGGACAGGGGGCCTGGGGGCTACACCTTC. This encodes CASSQTDRGPGGYTF.

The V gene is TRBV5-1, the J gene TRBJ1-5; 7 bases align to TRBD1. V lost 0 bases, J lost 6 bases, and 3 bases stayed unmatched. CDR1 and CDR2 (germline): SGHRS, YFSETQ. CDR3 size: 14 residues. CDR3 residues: CASSLEGTVQPQHF. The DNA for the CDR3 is TGCGCCAGCAGCTTGGAGGGGACAGTTCAGCCCCAGCATTTT.

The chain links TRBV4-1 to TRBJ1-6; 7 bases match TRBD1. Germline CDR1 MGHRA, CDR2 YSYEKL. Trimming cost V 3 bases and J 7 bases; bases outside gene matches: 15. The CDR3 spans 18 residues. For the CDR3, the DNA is TGCGCCAGCAGCCATCTTGCCTACACGACAGGGCCCAATTCACCCCTCCACTTT. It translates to CASSHLAYTTGPNSPLHF.

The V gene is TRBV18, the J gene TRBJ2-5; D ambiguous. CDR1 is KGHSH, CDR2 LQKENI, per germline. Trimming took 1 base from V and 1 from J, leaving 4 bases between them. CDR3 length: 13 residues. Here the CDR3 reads CASSPRLQETQYF. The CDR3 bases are TGTGCCAGCTCACCACGACTCCAAGAGACCCAGTACTTC. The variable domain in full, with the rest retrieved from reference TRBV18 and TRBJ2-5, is NAGVMQNPRHLVRRRGQEARLRCSPMKGHSHVYWYRQLPEEGLKFMVYLQKENIIDESGMPKERFSAEFPKEGPSILRIQQVVRGDSAAYFCASSPRLQETQYFGPGTRLLVL.

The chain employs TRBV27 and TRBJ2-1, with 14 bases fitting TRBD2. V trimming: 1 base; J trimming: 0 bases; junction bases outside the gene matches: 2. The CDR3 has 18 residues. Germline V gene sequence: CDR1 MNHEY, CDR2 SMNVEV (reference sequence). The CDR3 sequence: CASSLLGLAGDSYNEQFF. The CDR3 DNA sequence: TGTGCCAGCAGTTTATTGGGACTAGCGGGGGACTCCTACAATGAGCAGTTCTTC.

In DNA form, the CDR3 reads TGCGCCAGCAGCCGCGGACTAGCGGTACCTACTAGCACAGATACGCAGTATTTT. Its translation: CASSRGLAVPTSTDTQYF. This chain joins TRBV4-1 and TRBJ2-3; 10 bases match TRBD2. Per the germline V gene, CDR1 is MGHRA and CDR2 is YSYEKL. This CDR3 is built from 18 residues. V gave up 4 bases and J gave up 0 bases; unmatched junction bases: 10.

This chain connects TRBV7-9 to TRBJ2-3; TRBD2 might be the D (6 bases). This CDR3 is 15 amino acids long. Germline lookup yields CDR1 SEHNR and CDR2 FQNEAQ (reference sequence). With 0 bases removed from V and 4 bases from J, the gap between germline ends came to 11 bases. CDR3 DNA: TGTGCCAGCAGCTTAGCGCAGAGACTAGCAGATACGCAGTATTTT. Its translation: CASSLAQRLADTQYF. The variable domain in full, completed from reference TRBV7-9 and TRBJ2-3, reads DTGVSQNPRHKITKRGQNVTFRCDPISEHNRLYWYRQTLGQGPEFLTYFQNEAQLEKSRLLSDRFSAERPKGSFSTLEIQRTEQGDSAMYLCASSLAQRLADTQYFGPGTRLTVL.

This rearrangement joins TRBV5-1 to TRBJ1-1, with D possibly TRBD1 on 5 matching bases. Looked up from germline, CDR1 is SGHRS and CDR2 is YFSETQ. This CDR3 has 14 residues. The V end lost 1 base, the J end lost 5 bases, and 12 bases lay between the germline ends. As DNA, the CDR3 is TGCGCCAGCAGCTTGAGTCAGGGAGGGACTGAAGCTTTCTTT. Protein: CASSLSQGGTEAFF.

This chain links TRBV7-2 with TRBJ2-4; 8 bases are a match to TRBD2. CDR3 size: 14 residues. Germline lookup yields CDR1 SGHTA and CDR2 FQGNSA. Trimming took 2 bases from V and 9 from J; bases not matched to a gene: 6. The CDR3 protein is CASSLLAGRGIQYF. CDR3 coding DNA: TGTGCCAGCAGCTTATTAGCGGGGCGGGGCATTCAGTACTTC.

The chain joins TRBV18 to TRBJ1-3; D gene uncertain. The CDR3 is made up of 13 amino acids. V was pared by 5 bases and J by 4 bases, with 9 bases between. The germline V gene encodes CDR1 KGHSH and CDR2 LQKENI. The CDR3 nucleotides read TGTGCCAGCTCAGGGCTTCAAGGAAACACCATATATTTT. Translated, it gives CASSGLQGNTIYF.